A single sample gave rise to the 32 T cell receptor beta chains below, sequenced in a study of T-cell memory formation after mild COVID-19. MiXCR, run by TCRdb on the 5' RACE reads, gives a single entry per CDR3 protein. This table has hundreds of thousands of distinct CDR3 sequences, less than 9.5% appearing once. Material: PBMCs or a T cell subset sorted from them (not recorded which). The source is a man younger than 35 who had mild COVID-19 (a few samples of this study predate the infection). Cell type and time point are not known.

This clonotype was seen many times. The rearrangement links TRBV4-3 to TRBJ2-1, with 7 bases identical to TRBD2. V shed 4 bases and J 8 bases; nucleotides not matched to a gene: 11. CDR1 LGHNA and CDR2 YSLEER come from the germline V gene. The CDR3 runs 15 residues. CDR3 nucleotides: TGCGCCAGCAGCCCGGGGGGACCCGAGCCCCATGAGCAGTTCTTC. Translating gives CASSPGGPEPHEQFF.

The chain uses TRBV24-1 and TRBJ2-2; the D call may be TRBD1 or TRBD2 (5 bases each). The CDR3 contains 14 residues. V gave up 8 bases and J gave up 1 base, with 10 bases separating them. Germline V CDR1 and CDR2: KGHDR, SFDVKD. CDR3 sequence (DNA): TGTGCCACCATGGGACGGGAGAACACCGGGGAGCTGTTTTTT. This codes for CATMGRENTGELFF.

This clonotype appeared a few times. The chain employs TRBV7-7 and TRBJ2-1; 11 positions agree with TRBD2. Germline V gene data show CDR1 as SSHAT and CDR2 as FNYEAQ (reference sequence). Trimming cost V 3 bases and J 9 bases; bases outside gene matches: 7. This CDR3 has 15 residues. CDR3 DNA sequence: TGTGCCAGCAGCTTGACTAGCGGGGAAAGGGTTGAGCAGTTCTTC. Its protein product is CASSLTSGERVEQFF.

The chain carries TRBV20-1 and TRBJ2-7; no reliable D call. CDR3 size: 11 residues. Germline V gene lookup returns CDR1 DFQATT and CDR2 SNEGSKA (reference sequence). V was clipped by 3 bases and J by 3 bases, with 6 bases between them. The CDR3 loop reads CSARALYEQYV. CDR3 bases: TGCAGTGCTAGGGCCCTCTACGAGCAGTACGTC.

This clonotype was seen more than once but under ten times. J is TRBJ2-5 and V is TRBV7-9; weak D call: TRBD1 (6 bases). Trimming removed 6 bases from V and 5 bases from J, with 16 bases in between. In germline, CDR1 is SEHNR, CDR2 FQNEAQ (reference sequence). The CDR3 has 14 amino acids. CDR3 sequence reads: CASRERRGGETQYF. Here the CDR3 DNA reads TGTGCCAGCAGAGAGAGGCGTGGGGGCGAGACCCAGTACTTC.

This clonotype was found a few times. The rearrangement joins TRBV13 to TRBJ1-1; D not certain. This CDR3 has 14 amino acids. Germline V gene data show CDR1 as PRHDT and CDR2 as FYEKMQ (reference sequence). V lost 5 bases and J lost 0, with 10 bases in between. The CDR3 reads CASSPRILNTEAFF. CDR3 bases: TGTGCCAGCAGCCCCAGGATTTTGAACACTGAAGCTTTCTTT.

This clonotype has at least ten counts. The gene calls are TRBV4-1 and TRBJ1-2; 8 positions match TRBD1. V lost 3 bases to trimming and J lost 5 bases; unmatched junction nucleotides: 5. The CDR3 is 14 residues long. From germline, CDR1 is MGHRA and CDR2 YSYEKL. The CDR3: CASSQTGQVYGYTF. CDR3 coding DNA: TGCGCCAGCAGCCAGACGGGACAGGTATATGGCTACACCTTC.

This clonotype was observed a few times. V usage is TRBV20-1 and J usage is TRBJ2-5; a weak D match, TRBD2 (7 bases). V lost 6 bases and J 2 bases, leaving 13 bases between the germline ends. Germline-derived CDR1 and CDR2 are DFQATT and SNEGSKA (reference sequence). This CDR3 is built from 13 residues. The CDR3: CSASRGGQETQYF. As DNA, the CDR3 is TGCAGTGCATCGAGGGGGGGGCAAGAGACCCAGTACTTC.

This clonotype was recorded a few times. The chain joins TRBV24-1 to TRBJ2-2, with TRBD2 identical over 16 bases. CDR3 length: 21 amino acids. With 2 bases clipped from V and 3 bases from J, the junction kept 11 bases outside the gene matches. Germline V lookup: CDR1 KGHDR, CDR2 SFDVKD. The DNA for the CDR3 is TGTGCCACCAGTGATTCGAGCCTGGGACTAGCGGGGGGGCCGCACACCGGGGAGCTGTTTTTT. Residues: CATSDSSLGLAGGPHTGELFF.

This clonotype was seen at least ten times. The J gene is TRBJ2-5, the V gene TRBV6-6; D remains unclear. V lost 0 bases to trimming and J lost 8 bases, with 10 bases between them. The V gene's germline CDR1 is MNHNY and CDR2 SVGAGI (reference sequence). The CDR3 runs 13 residues. CDR3 sequence reads: CASSYSNMDTQYF. The CDR3 DNA reads TGTGCCAGCAGTTACTCGAATATGGATACCCAGTACTTC.

This clonotype turned up a few times. The chain couples TRBV6-2 or TRBV6-3 to TRBJ1-5; maybe TRBD1 (5 bases). This CDR3 region has 14 residues. CDR1 is MNHEY and CDR2 is SVGEGT in the germline V gene. The V end was cut by 2 bases, the J end by 10 bases, with 15 bases between. The chain's CDR3 is CASSYRTPSTPQHF. CDR3 DNA sequence: TGTGCCAGCAGTTACCGGACACCCTCTACACCCCAGCATTTT.

In its sample, this clonotype was seen many times. The V gene is TRBV27, the J gene TRBJ1-1; 9 bases align to TRBD1. Germline CDR1 is MNHEY and CDR2 is SMNVEV (reference sequence). This CDR3 spans 14 amino acids. The ends lost 2 bases at V and 10 bases at J; junction bases unmatched: 8. CDR3 bases: TGTGCCAGCAGTTTAAACACAGGGGGCAGGGTAGCTTTCTTT. Its protein is CASSLNTGGRVAFF.

This chain links TRBV7-2 with TRBJ2-7; perhaps TRBD2 as D (6 bases). The CDR3 sequence is 16 residues long. Germline V gene lookup returns CDR1 SGHTA and CDR2 FQGNSA. The V and J ends lost 5 bases and 2 bases respectively, with 19 bases between them. CDR3 protein: CASSPTLLARTYEQYF. The CDR3 bases are TGTGCCAGCAGCCCGACCCTGCTAGCGAGAACCTACGAGCAGTACTTC.

CDR3 nucleotide sequence: TGTGCCAGCAGTTTATCGAGCGGGGGGGCCGGGTACGAGCAGTACTTC. This translates into CASSLSSGGAGYEQYF. The chain carries TRBV12-3 or TRBV12-4 and TRBJ2-7; 10 nucleotides agree with TRBD2. The junction had 8 bases not matched to a gene; V was cut back by 2 bases and J by 4 bases. This CDR3 is 16 amino acids long.

This CDR3 reads CASCRTGYDTEAFF. The DNA of the CDR3 is TGTGCCAGCTGCCGAACAGGGTACGACACTGAAGCTTTCTTT. The chain combines TRBV27 with TRBJ1-1; a weak D match, TRBD1 (6 bases). This CDR3 has 14 amino acids. Deletions cut 8 bases from V and 3 bases from J, with 16 bases between. CDR1 is MNHEY and CDR2 is SMNVEV in the germline V gene (reference sequence).

This clonotype was seen only once. The J gene is TRBJ1-1, the V gene TRBV13; no clear D gene. Germline V gene lookup returns CDR1 PRHDT and CDR2 FYEKMQ (reference sequence). Trimming pared 5 bases from V and 4 bases from J, leaving 8 bases between. This CDR3 has 12 residues. The CDR3 region is CASSKGFTEAFF. CDR3 nucleotides: TGTGCCAGCAGCAAGGGTTTCACTGAAGCTTTCTTT.

This clonotype came up a few times. This sequence joins TRBV6-6 and TRBJ2-3; 7 bases align to TRBD2. V dropped 0 bases and J dropped 6; count of bases not matched to a gene: 15. CDR3 length: 18 residues. CDR1 MNHNY and CDR2 SVGAGI come from the germline V gene (reference sequence). The DNA of the CDR3 is TGTGCCAGCAGTTACTCGTACGTCGAGCGGTCGCGGGGGGATACGCAGTATTTT. Protein sequence: CASSYSYVERSRGDTQYF.

This clonotype was detected ten times or more. The chain is built from TRBV7-2 and TRBJ2-7; no firm D call. The V end was cut by 2 bases, the J end by 6 bases, with 5 bases between. The CDR3 totals 11 residues. Germline V gene data show CDR1 as SGHTA and CDR2 as FQGNSA. CDR3 protein: CASSLRLEQYF. CDR3 nucleotide sequence: TGTGCCAGCAGCTTAAGGCTCGAGCAGTACTTC.

This chain connects TRBV24-1 to TRBJ2-1; possible D gene TRBD2, 5 bases. Trimming stripped 7 bases from V and 2 bases from J, with 8 bases between. The CDR3 totals 13 residues. Germline values: CDR1 KGHDR, CDR2 SFDVKD. The CDR3 DNA sequence: TGTGCCACCAGGGACTTCACCTACAATGAGCAGTTCTTC. This encodes CATRDFTYNEQFF.

The chain links TRBV20-1 to TRBJ1-2; D unclear. The V and J ends lost 0 bases and 8 bases respectively, with 10 bases between them. In germline, CDR1 is DFQATT, CDR2 SNEGSKA (reference sequence). This CDR3 is built from 12 residues. The CDR3 loop is CSAREGTMGYTF. The CDR3, as DNA: TGCAGTGCTAGAGAAGGTACTATGGGCTACACCTTC.

V and J are TRBV12-3 or TRBV12-4 and TRBJ1-1; 9 nucleotides align to TRBD1. The CDR3 runs to 16 residues. Trimming took 6 bases from V and 2 from J; bases not matched to a gene: 10. CDR3 sequence (DNA): TGTGCCAGCAGCCCCGGGACAGGGCGGGGAAACACTGAAGCTTTCTTT. Encoded protein: CASSPGTGRGNTEAFF.

The chain is built from TRBV7-2 and TRBJ2-3; 9 bases are a match to TRBD2. The ends lost 6 bases at V and 0 bases at J; junction bases unmatched: 13. Germline V gene data show CDR1 as SGHTA and CDR2 as FQGNSA. The CDR3 covers 18 residues. CDR3 bases: TGTGCCAGCAGACAAAACCTGGGGACTAGCAGTAGCACAGATACGCAGTATTTT. Translated: CASRQNLGTSSSTDTQYF.

This clonotype was observed at least ten times. The chain is built from TRBV7-8 and TRBJ1-3, with D unresolved. The germline V gene has CDR1 SGHVS and CDR2 FQNEAQ. The V gene lost 2 bases and the J gene lost 4 bases, with 9 bases spanning the gap. CDR3 length: 14 amino acids. CDR3 amino acids: CASSLSRLGNTIYF. The CDR3 nucleotides are TGTGCCAGCAGCTTATCCCGATTGGGAAACACCATATATTTT.

The chain uses TRBV20-1 and TRBJ2-3, with D uncertain. The V gene lost 0 bases and the J gene lost 4 bases, with 5 bases spanning the gap. The CDR3 totals 12 residues. The germline V gene has CDR1 DFQATT and CDR2 SNEGSKA (reference sequence). CDR3 region: CSARDAADTQYF. CDR3 sequence (DNA): TGCAGTGCTAGAGATGCTGCAGATACGCAGTATTTT.

This chain connects TRBV30 to TRBJ2-7, with D possibly being TRBD2 (5 bases). Trimming cost V 5 bases and J 3 bases, with 11 bases left between them. The germline gives CDR1 GTSNPN, CDR2 SVGIG (reference sequence). CDR3 length: 12 residues. The CDR3 DNA reads TGTGCCTGGGAGGACGGGATCTACGAGCAGTACTTC. Its protein is CAWEDGIYEQYF. Full variable domain (remainder filled in from reference TRBV30 and TRBJ2-7): SQTIHQWPATLVQPVGSPLSLECTVEGTSNPNLYWYRQAAGRGLQLLFYSVGIGQISSEVPQNLSASRPQDRQFILSSKKLLLSDSGFYLCAWEDGIYEQYFGPGTRLTVT.

This clonotype was recorded a few times. The chain joins TRBV4-2 to TRBJ1-1; D gene uncertain. This CDR3 contains 13 residues. Trimming left V 3 bases short and J 9 bases short, with 14 bases between. CDR1 and CDR2 from the germline V gene are LGHNA and YNFKEQ. For the CDR3, the DNA is TGTGCCAGCAGCCACGTCCGAGGAGAACAAGCTTTCTTT. Protein: CASSHVRGEQAFF.

The V call is TRBV6-6, the J call TRBJ1-5; TRBD1 might be the D (5 bases). CDR3 length: 15 amino acids. Germline CDR1 and CDR2: MNHNY and SVGAGI (reference sequence). The V end was cut by 6 bases, the J end by 3 bases, with 15 bases between. As DNA, the CDR3 is TGTGCCAGCAGCTCCGGGACTACGTCCAATCAGCCCCAGCATTTT. Protein sequence: CASSSGTTSNQPQHF.

This clonotype was observed many times. The rearrangement uses TRBV6-5 and TRBJ1-1; 8 nucleotides line up with TRBD1. The V and J ends lost 6 bases and 8 bases, in that order; junction bases with no gene match: 5. The CDR3 is 12 residues long. Germline CDR1 reads MNHEY; CDR2 reads SVGAGI. The CDR3, as DNA: TGTGCCAGCAGGAGGACAGGGCGAGAAGCTTTCTTT. This codes for CASRRTGREAFF.

This clonotype turned up a few times. The chain combines TRBV30 with TRBJ1-2, with D possibly TRBD1 on 5 matching bases. The V and J ends lost 2 bases and 4 bases respectively, with 8 bases between them. CDR3 length: 12 residues. Germline CDR1 is GTSNPN and CDR2 is SVGIG (reference sequence). CDR3 nucleotide sequence: TGTGCCTGGAGTCGGGACGGCTATGGCTACACCTTC. Its protein is CAWSRDGYGYTF.

A few counts support this clonotype. The gene calls are TRBV12-3 or TRBV12-4 and TRBJ1-2; D is unclear. Trimming shortened V by 0 bases and J by 3 bases, and 8 bases separated the two germline ends. This CDR3 is 14 amino acids long. As DNA, the CDR3 is TGTGCCAGCAGTTTAGCGCGTTCTGACTATGGCTACACCTTC. The encoded protein is CASSLARSDYGYTF.

This clonotype has just a few counts. The rearrangement joins TRBV5-1 to TRBJ1-6; tentatively, D is TRBD1 (6 bases). Germline assignment: CDR1 SGHRS and CDR2 YFSETQ. The CDR3 consists of 17 residues. Between the trimmed V and J ends, which lost 4 bases and 0 bases, there was a span of 14 bases. CDR3 amino acids: CASSPGAGSSYNSPLHF. In DNA form, the CDR3 reads TGCGCCAGCAGCCCAGGGGCAGGGAGCTCCTATAATTCACCCCTCCACTTT. The whole variable domain, remainder taken from reference TRBV5-1 and TRBJ1-6, is KAGVTQTPRYLIKTRGQQVTLSCSPISGHRSVSWYQQTPGQGLQFLFEYFSETQRNKGNFPGRFSGRQFSNSRSEMNVSTLELGDSALYLCASSPGAGSSYNSPLHFGNGTRLTVT.

At least ten counts were recorded for this clonotype. This chain joins TRBV4-1 and TRBJ2-5; TRBD1 matches at 10 bases. J gave up 5 bases and V 1 base, and 7 bases lay outside the gene matches. Germline-derived CDR1 and CDR2 are MGHRA and YSYEKL. CDR3 size: 16 residues. CDR3 DNA sequence: TGCGCCAGCAGCCAAGGACAGGGGGCGCGACGGGAGACCCAGTACTTC. Encoded protein: CASSQGQGARRETQYF.